This T cell receptor (beta chain) emerged from a study of T-cell memory formation after mild COVID-19. About the research overall: TCR clusters were largely donor specific. Findings and caveats of the study: Among CD4+ contracting clones, most were CM and EM, and CD8+ ones EMRA. Pre-infection memory already had some responding clones, implying cross-reactive memory joined. CD4+ bias marked clones expanding day 15 to 37, unlike balanced contracting clones.

Trimming at V came to 3 bases and at J to 4 bases, leaving 9 bases not matched to a gene. CDR1 LGHDT and CDR2 YNNKEL come from the germline V gene (reference sequence). The CDR3 totals 16 residues. With respect to this clonotype: Antigen: not known.

MiXCR, run by TCRdb on the 5' RACE reads, gives a single entry per CDR3 protein. The sample lists fewer than 300,000 distinct CDR3 sequences; over 15% were seen once. The clonotype was recovered from a young man who had mild COVID-19 (a few samples of this study predate the infection). Cell type and time point are not known. Sequencing was done on a sample of PBMCs or a T cell subset sorted from them (not recorded which). The chain has TRBV3-1 and TRBJ2-1, with 7 nucleotides matching TRBD1. This chain's CDR3 is CASSHDAARGYNEQFF. The CDR3 DNA follows: TGTGCCAGCAGCCATGACGCCGCCAGGGGGTACAATGAGCAGTTCTTC.